The sample holds a few counts of the clone carrying this T cell receptor (beta chain). The sample is drawn from a study of identical twins. Template switching created a universal primer site, and the cDNA included unique molecular identifiers. A single record per CDR3 protein comes from TCRdb applying MiXCR to the 5' RACE reads. Here the sample spans about 810,000 distinct CDR3 sequences, approximately 13% being singletons. Germline assignment: CDR1 DFQATT and CDR2 SNEGSKA (reference sequence). Trimming at V came to 0 bases and at J to 0 bases, leaving 13 bases not matched to a gene. There are 19 residues in the CDR3. This sample also belongs to another study, concerning yellow fever vaccine responses in identical twins.

The sequenced sample consisted of PBMCs. This TCR derives from a young woman in good health. The gene calls are TRBV20-1 and TRBJ2-3; 9 nucleotides agree with TRBD2. The CDR3 loop is CSARDAGGFGYSSTDTQYF. CDR3 nucleotides: TGCAGTGCTAGAGATGCGGGGGGGTTCGGCTATAGTAGCACAGATACGCAGTATTTT.